This TCR beta chain was found in a study of blood T cell repertoires in COVID-19. Under the authors' procedure: By means of reference gene primer amplification, nucleated cell counts were estimated. Profiling relied on immunoSEQ multiplex PCR, and the TCRdb table lists in-frame clones only, not all of them. From that table come the V and J calls and clone size; the DNA was used to work out D and trimming. The sample consists of more than 130,000 clones, approximately 80% of them appearing once. This clone was seen more than once but under ten times. The sample was peripheral blood. The origin of this receptor is a human donor in a cohort sampled during active COVID-19.

In nucleotides, the CDR3 is TGTGCCAGCAGTGATGGGAGGGGGGTTGAAAAACTGTTTTTT. Its protein is CASSDGRGVEKLFF. The chain recombines TRBV6-1 with TRBJ1-4; D may be TRBD1 (6 bases). The CDR3 totals 14 residues. The V gene's germline CDR1 is MNHNS and CDR2 SASEGT. V was cut by 3 bases and J by 7 bases, with 12 bases left in between.